These 19 T cell receptor beta chains originate from one sample sequenced in a study of siplizumab effects on memory and regulatory T cells. Assay: immunoSEQ multiplex PCR; the TCRdb copy retains only in-frame clones and omits some. The repertoire holds 90,000 to 140,000 clones, with 93% as singletons. Sequencing was done on a sample of CD4+ T cells sorted from blood. The receptors were gathered from a human donor in good health.

This sequence joins TRBV11-3 and TRBJ2-2; D uncertain. V lost 2 bases, J lost 9 bases, and 7 bases lay in between. Germline-derived CDR1 and CDR2 are SGHNT and YENEEA. CDR3 length: 12 residues. Written as DNA, the CDR3 is TGTGCCAGCAGCTTACGAGGAAGGGAGCTGTTTTTT. Residues: CASSLRGRELFF.

J is TRBJ2-2 and V is TRBV5-1; TRBD2 aligns across 10 bases. With 0 bases clipped from V and 2 bases from J, the junction kept 10 bases outside the gene matches. CDR3 length: 19 residues. The germline V gene encodes CDR1 SGHRS and CDR2 YFSETQ. CDR3 nucleotides: TGCGCCAGCAGCTTGGGATCGTTGCTAGCGGGGGCCAACACCGGGGAGCTGTTTTTT. Encoded protein: CASSLGSLLAGANTGELFF.

The chain employs TRBV6-6 and TRBJ2-7, with 11 bases fitting TRBD2. The CDR3 contains 14 residues. Germline CDR1 MNHNY, CDR2 SVGAGI (reference sequence). J was trimmed by 3 bases and V by 5 bases; bases with no gene match: 3. CDR3 nucleotide sequence: TGTGCCAGCAGTCATAGCGGGAGGGACTACGAGCAGTACTTC. Residues: CASSHSGRDYEQYF.

The rearrangement joins TRBV29-1 to TRBJ1-2, with a tentative D call TRBD1 (5 bases). Germline-derived CDR1 and CDR2 are SQVTM and ANQGSEA. CDR3 length equals 13 residues. V was clipped by 7 bases and J by 3 bases, with 15 bases between them. CDR3 bases: TGCAGCGGGGGACCAGGTAATGACTATGGCTACACCTTC. Translated: CSGGPGNDYGYTF.

This clone was counted between two and nine times. The CDR3: CAWGPRGGNTIYF. CDR3 DNA sequence: TGTGCCTGGGGGCCCAGAGGAGGAAACACCATATATTTT. V gene TRBV30 combines with J gene TRBJ1-3; D is unclear. CDR1 is GTSNPN and CDR2 is SVGIG in the germline V gene (reference sequence). The CDR3 has 13 amino acids. V dropped 5 bases and J dropped 4 bases, with 12 bases sitting between them.

J is TRBJ2-5 and V is TRBV15, with 8 bases that match TRBD1. CDR3 length: 13 amino acids. The germline V gene has CDR1 LNHNV and CDR2 YYDKDF (reference sequence). Losses at the gene ends were 6 bases for V and 5 bases for J; bases not matched to a gene: 5. In nucleotides, the CDR3 is TGTGCCACCAGTACAGGGGGTAGGGAGACCCAGTACTTC. This sequence encodes CATSTGGRETQYF.

The genes are TRBV25-1 and TRBJ1-1, with 7 nucleotides matching TRBD1. The CDR3 loop spans 17 amino acids. J was trimmed by 4 bases and V by 0 bases; bases with no gene match: 11. Germline CDR1 and CDR2: MGHDK and SYGVNS. The CDR3 DNA reads TGTGCCAGCAGTGAATATGGTCTTAAAAGGGGGCGCACTGAAGCTTTCTTT. Encoded protein: CASSEYGLKRGRTEAFF.

The chain employs TRBV7-9 and TRBJ2-3; 8 bases fit TRBD2. This CDR3 has 13 amino acids. Trimming at V came to 10 bases and at J to 0 bases, leaving 3 bases not matched to a gene. The V gene's germline CDR1 is SEHNR and CDR2 FQNEAQ (reference sequence). Written as DNA, the CDR3 is TGTGCCAAAGCGGGAGTGAGCACAGATACGCAGTATTTT. Protein product: CAKAGVSTDTQYF.

The rearrangement links TRBV7-9 to TRBJ2-2; perhaps TRBD1 as D (6 bases). Looked up from germline, CDR1 is SEHNR and CDR2 is FQNEAQ (reference sequence). V lost 3 bases, J lost 6 bases, and 17 bases lay in between. CDR3 length: 16 amino acids. CDR3: CASSFSHTGSAGELFF. The CDR3 DNA sequence: TGTGCCAGCAGCTTTTCCCATACAGGGTCCGCCGGGGAGCTGTTTTTT.

The chain recombines TRBV19 with TRBJ2-7; TRBD1 aligns across 9 bases. This CDR3 comprises 15 residues. The ends lost 3 bases at V and 2 bases at J; junction bases unmatched: 5. The germline CDR1 and CDR2 sequences are LNHDA and SQIVND (reference sequence). The CDR3 protein is CASSIPRDRAYEQYF. The CDR3 region has the DNA TGTGCCAGTAGTATTCCCCGGGACAGGGCCTACGAGCAGTACTTC.

The chain carries TRBV6-4 and TRBJ2-2, with D maybe TRBD2 (6 bases). The CDR3 is 14 residues long. Trimming cost V 4 bases and J 5 bases, with 11 bases left between them. Germline-derived CDR1 and CDR2 are MRHNA and SNTAGT. As DNA, the CDR3 is TGTGCCAGCAGTGTGGAGGGTTTAACCGGGGAGCTGTTTTTT. Translating it yields CASSVEGLTGELFF.

CDR3 bases: TGTGCCAGCAGCCCCAGTAGTGCCTTGAACAATGAGCAGTTCTTC. Amino acids: CASSPSSALNNEQFF. The chain recombines TRBV5-8 with TRBJ2-1; D gene unclear. V shed 4 bases and J shed 5 bases, with 16 bases lying between them. The germline V gene has CDR1 SGHTS and CDR2 YDEGEE. The CDR3 totals 15 residues.

The chain has TRBV4-1 and TRBJ1-4; D is unclear. Germline CDR1 reads MGHRA; CDR2 reads YSYEKL. Trimming stripped 10 bases from V and 8 bases from J, with 17 bases between. The CDR3 covers 13 residues. CDR3 region: CATKGGNREKLFF. CDR3 nucleotides: TGCGCCACAAAAGGCGGGAATAGGGAAAAACTGTTTTTT.

The chain combines TRBV21-1 with TRBJ2-6; TRBD1, the table's D call, lacks a check against the DNA. TRBV21-1 is tagged as a pseudogene. The CDR3 is 18 amino acids. The CDR3 DNA reads TGTGCCAGCAGCCGGACAGACCAAAACTCTGCTGGGGCCAACGTCCTGACTTTC. This codes for CASSRTDQNSAGANVLTF.

This sequence joins TRBV9 and TRBJ2-3; D not certain. V lost 0 bases and J 0 bases, leaving 5 bases between the germline ends. This CDR3 has 14 residues. CDR1 is SGDLS, CDR2 YYNGEE, per germline. In nucleotides, the CDR3 is TGTGCCAGCAGCGTAGAAGGGAGCACAGATACGCAGTATTTT. This gives the protein CASSVEGSTDTQYF.

The V gene is TRBV7-2, the J gene TRBJ2-5; TRBD2 aligns across 13 bases. The junction had 3 bases not matched to a gene; V was cut back by 5 bases and J by 0 bases. CDR1 and CDR2 from the germline V gene are SGHTA and FQGNSA. The CDR3 is 16 residues long. DNA for the CDR3: TGTGCCAGCAGCCCGGGACTAGCGGGGTACCAAGAGACCCAGTACTTC. This sequence encodes CASSPGLAGYQETQYF.

This clone was seen a single time. The gene calls are TRBV4-1 and TRBJ2-7; D is possibly TRBD1 (6 bases). Germline V gene sequence: CDR1 MGHRA, CDR2 YSYEKL. The CDR3 spans 14 residues. V was cut by 4 bases and J by 4 bases, with 14 bases left in between. CDR3 DNA sequence: TGCGCCAGCAGCCCCGGGACACCGGGGTACGAGCAGTACTTC. It specifies CASSPGTPGYEQYF.

In regard to this clone: The sample has other DNA sequences that encode this CDR3 too. V usage is TRBV27 and J usage is TRBJ1-5, with a possible D match to TRBD1 (6 bases). CDR1 and CDR2 (germline): MNHEY, SMNVEV (reference sequence). This CDR3 is 15 amino acids long. V lost 7 bases and J 6 bases, leaving 19 bases between the germline ends. This CDR3 reads CASTSSGTGSQPQHF. In DNA form, the CDR3 reads TGTGCCAGCACCTCCTCCGGAACAGGGTCTCAGCCCCAGCATTTT.

The chain links TRBV18 to TRBJ1-3; 9 nucleotides align to TRBD1. The V gene's germline CDR1 is KGHSH and CDR2 LQKENI. V gave up 6 bases and J gave up 2 bases; unmatched junction bases: 8. The CDR3 is 16 residues long. CDR3 amino acids: CASSVGQGNAGNTIYF. The CDR3 nucleotides read TGTGCCAGCTCTGTTGGACAGGGGAATGCTGGAAACACCATATATTTT.